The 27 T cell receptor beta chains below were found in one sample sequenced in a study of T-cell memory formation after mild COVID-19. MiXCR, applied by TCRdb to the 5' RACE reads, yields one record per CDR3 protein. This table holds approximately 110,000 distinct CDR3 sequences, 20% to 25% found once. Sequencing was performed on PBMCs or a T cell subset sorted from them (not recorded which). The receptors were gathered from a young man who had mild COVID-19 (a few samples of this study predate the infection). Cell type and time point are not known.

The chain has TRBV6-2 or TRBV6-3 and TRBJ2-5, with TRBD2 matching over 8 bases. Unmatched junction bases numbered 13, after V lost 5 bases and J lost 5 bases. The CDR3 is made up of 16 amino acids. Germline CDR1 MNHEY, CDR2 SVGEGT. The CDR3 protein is CASSPLSRGVFETQYF. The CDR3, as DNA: TGTGCCAGCAGTCCCCTTTCGCGGGGGGTTTTCGAGACCCAGTACTTC.

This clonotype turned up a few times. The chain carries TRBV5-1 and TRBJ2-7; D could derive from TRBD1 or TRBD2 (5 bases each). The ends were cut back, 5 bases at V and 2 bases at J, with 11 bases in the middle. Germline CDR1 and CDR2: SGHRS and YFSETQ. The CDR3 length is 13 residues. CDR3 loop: CASSWDGAYEQYF. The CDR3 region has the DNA TGCGCCAGCAGTTGGGACGGAGCCTACGAGCAGTACTTC.

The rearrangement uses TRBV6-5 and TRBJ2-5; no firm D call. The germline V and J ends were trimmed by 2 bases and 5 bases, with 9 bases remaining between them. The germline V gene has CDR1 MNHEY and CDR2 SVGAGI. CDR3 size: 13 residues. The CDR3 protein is CASSYGSGETQYF. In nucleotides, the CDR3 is TGTGCCAGCAGTTACGGCAGTGGTGAGACCCAGTACTTC.

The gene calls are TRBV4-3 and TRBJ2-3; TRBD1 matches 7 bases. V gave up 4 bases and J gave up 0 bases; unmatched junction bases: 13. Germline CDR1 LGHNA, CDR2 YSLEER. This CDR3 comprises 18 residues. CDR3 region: CASSREISGGVSTDTQYF. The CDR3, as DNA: TGCGCCAGCAGCCGAGAAATATCAGGGGGAGTTAGCACAGATACGCAGTATTTT.

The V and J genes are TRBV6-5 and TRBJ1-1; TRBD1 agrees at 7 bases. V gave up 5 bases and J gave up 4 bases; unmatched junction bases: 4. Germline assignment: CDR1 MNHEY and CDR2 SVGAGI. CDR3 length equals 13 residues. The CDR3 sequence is CASSDRAGTEAFF. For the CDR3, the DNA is TGTGCCAGCAGTGACAGGGCTGGCACTGAAGCTTTCTTT.

DNA for the CDR3: TGTGCCATCAGTATGGGGAACACTGAAGCTTTCTTT. Its translation is CAISMGNTEAFF. This sequence joins TRBV10-3 and TRBJ1-1; D gene ambiguous. CDR1 and CDR2 (germline): ENHRY, SYGVKD. The CDR3 contains 12 residues. Trimming took 5 bases from V and 1 from J, leaving 5 bases between them.

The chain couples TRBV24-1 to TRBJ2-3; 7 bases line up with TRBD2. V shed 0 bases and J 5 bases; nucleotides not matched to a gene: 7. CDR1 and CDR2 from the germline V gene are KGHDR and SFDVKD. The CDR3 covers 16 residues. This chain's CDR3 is CATSDLGGSRGDTQYF. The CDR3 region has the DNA TGTGCCACCAGTGATTTGGGCGGGAGCCGAGGAGATACGCAGTATTTT.

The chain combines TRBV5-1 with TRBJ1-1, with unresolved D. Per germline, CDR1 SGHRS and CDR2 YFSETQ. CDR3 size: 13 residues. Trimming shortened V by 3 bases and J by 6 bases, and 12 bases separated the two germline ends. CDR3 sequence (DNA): TGCGCCAGCAGCTCAGGACCTGGAGCTGAAGCTTTCTTT. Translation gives CASSSGPGAEAFF.

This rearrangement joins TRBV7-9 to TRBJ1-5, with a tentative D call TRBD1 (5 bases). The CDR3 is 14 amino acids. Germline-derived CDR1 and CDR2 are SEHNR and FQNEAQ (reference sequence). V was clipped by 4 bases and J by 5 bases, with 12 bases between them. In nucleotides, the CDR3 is TGTGCCAGCAGCTCGTGGGACGCCCATCAGCCCCAGCATTTT. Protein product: CASSSWDAHQPQHF.

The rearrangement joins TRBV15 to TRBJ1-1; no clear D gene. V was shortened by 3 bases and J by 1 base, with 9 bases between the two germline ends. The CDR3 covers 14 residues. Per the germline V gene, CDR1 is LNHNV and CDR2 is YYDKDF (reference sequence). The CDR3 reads CATSREGRNTEAFF. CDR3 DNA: TGTGCCACCAGCAGGGAAGGGAGGAACACTGAAGCTTTCTTT.

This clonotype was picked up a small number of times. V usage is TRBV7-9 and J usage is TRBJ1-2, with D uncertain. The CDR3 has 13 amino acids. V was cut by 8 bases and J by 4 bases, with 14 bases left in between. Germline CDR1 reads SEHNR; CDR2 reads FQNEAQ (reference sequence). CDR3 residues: CASDLGKAYGYTF. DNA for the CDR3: TGTGCCAGCGACTTAGGGAAAGCCTATGGCTACACCTTC.

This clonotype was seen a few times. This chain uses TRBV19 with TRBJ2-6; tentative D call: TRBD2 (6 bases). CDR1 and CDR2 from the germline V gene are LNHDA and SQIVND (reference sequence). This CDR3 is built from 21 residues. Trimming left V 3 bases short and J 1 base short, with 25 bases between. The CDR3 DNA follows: TGTGCCAGTAGTATCCCCCAGGCGGGACGCCGAATTCTATCTGGGGCCAACGTCCTGACTTTC. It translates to CASSIPQAGRRILSGANVLTF.

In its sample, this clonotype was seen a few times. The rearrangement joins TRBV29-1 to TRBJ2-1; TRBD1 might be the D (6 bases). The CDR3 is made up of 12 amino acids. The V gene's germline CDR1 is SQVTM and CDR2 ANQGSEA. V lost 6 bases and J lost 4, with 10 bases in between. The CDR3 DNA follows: TGCAGCGTCTACGGACAGTACAATGAGCAGTTCTTC. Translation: CSVYGQYNEQFF.

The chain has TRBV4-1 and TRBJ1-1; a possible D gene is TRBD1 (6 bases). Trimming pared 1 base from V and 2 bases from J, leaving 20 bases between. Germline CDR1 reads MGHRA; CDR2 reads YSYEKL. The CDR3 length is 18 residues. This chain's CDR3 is CASSQAAVSGAFNTEAFF. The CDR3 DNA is TGCGCCAGCAGCCAAGCTGCCGTGTCGGGGGCGTTTAACACTGAAGCTTTCTTT.

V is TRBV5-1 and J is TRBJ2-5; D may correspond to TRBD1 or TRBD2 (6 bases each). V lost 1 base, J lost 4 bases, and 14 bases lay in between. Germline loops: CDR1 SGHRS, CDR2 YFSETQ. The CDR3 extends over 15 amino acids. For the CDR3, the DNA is TGCGCCAGCAGCTTGTCCGGGGGCGCGGGAGAGACCCAGTACTTC. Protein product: CASSLSGGAGETQYF.

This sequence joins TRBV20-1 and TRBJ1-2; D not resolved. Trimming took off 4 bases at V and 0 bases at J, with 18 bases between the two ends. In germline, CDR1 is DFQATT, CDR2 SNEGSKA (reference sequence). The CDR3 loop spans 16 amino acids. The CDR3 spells CSAKRHGYVSNYGYTF. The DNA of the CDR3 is TGCAGTGCTAAAAGACACGGATACGTTTCTAACTATGGCTACACCTTC.

CDR3 DNA: TGTGCCAGCAGCCCCCGGGGCTCCTACAATGAGCAGTTCTTC. Its translation is CASSPRGSYNEQFF. The chain recombines TRBV7-9 with TRBJ2-1; tentatively, D is TRBD2 (5 bases). This CDR3 region has 14 residues. CDR1 and CDR2 from the germline V gene are SEHNR and FQNEAQ (reference sequence). Trimming took off 5 bases at V and 0 bases at J, with 8 bases between the two ends.

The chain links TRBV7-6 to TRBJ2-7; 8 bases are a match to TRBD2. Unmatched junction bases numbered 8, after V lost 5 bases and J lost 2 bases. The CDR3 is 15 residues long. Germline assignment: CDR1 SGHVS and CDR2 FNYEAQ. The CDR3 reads CASSAGLAGPYEQYF. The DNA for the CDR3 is TGTGCCAGCAGCGCTGGTTTAGCGGGGCCCTACGAGCAGTACTTC.

The CDR3 nucleotides are TGTGCCAGCGGCGAGTTGGGTCGCGAGCAGTACGTC. Translating gives CASGELGREQYV. The chain is built from TRBV5-4 and TRBJ2-7; D unresolved. Germline V gene data show CDR1 as SGHNT and CDR2 as YYREEE (reference sequence). The CDR3 consists of 12 residues. Between the trimmed V and J ends, which lost 7 bases and 6 bases, there was a span of 14 bases.

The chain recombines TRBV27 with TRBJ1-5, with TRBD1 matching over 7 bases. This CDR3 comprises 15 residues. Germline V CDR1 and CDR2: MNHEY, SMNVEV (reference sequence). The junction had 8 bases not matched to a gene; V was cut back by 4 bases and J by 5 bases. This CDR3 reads CASSWGRGIDQPQHF. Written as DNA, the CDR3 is TGTGCCAGCAGTTGGGGCAGGGGGATCGATCAGCCCCAGCATTTT.

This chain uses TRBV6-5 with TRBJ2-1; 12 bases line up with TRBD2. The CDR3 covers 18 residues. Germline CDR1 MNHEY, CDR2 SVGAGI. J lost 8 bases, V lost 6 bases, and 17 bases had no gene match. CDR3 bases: TGTGCCAGCAGCCGACCAAGGACTAGCGGGGACAGGACCGATGAGCAGTTCTTC. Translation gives CASSRPRTSGDRTDEQFF.

The CDR3 sequence is CASSFRGTSTDTQYF. The CDR3 region has the DNA TGTGCCAGCAGTTTCAGGGGAACTAGCACAGATACGCAGTATTTT. The chain combines TRBV7-6 with TRBJ2-3; D is possibly TRBD1 (6 bases). The CDR3 has 15 amino acids. With 6 bases removed from V and 0 bases from J, the gap between germline ends came to 13 bases. The V gene's germline CDR1 is SGHVS and CDR2 FNYEAQ. Together with reference TRBV7-6 and TRBJ2-3, the CDR3 gives the full variable domain: GAGVSQSPRYKVTKRGQDVALRCDPISGHVSLYWYRQALGQGPEFLTYFNYEAQQDKSGLPNDRFSAERPEGSISTLTIQRTEQRDSAMYRCASSFRGTSTDTQYFGPGTRLTVL.

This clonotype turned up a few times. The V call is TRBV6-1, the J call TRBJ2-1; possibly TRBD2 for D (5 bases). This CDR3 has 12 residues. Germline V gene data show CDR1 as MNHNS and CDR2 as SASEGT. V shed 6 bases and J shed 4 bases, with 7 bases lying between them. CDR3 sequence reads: CASREAYNEQFF. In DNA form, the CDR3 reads TGTGCCAGCAGGGAGGCATACAATGAGCAGTTCTTC.

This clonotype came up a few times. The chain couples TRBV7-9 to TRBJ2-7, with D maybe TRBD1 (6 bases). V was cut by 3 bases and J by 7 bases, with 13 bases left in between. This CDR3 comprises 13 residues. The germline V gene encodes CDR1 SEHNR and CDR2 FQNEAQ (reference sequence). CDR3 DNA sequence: TGTGCCAGCAGCTTCAGGGGATCTTGGGAGCAGTACTTC. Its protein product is CASSFRGSWEQYF.

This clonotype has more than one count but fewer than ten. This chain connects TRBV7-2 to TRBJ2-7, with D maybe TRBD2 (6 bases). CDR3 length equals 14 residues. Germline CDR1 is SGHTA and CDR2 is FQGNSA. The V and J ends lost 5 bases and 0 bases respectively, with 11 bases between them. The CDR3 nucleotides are TGTGCCAGCAGCCAGGCGGGGAGCTCCTACGAGCAGTACGTC. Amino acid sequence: CASSQAGSSYEQYV.

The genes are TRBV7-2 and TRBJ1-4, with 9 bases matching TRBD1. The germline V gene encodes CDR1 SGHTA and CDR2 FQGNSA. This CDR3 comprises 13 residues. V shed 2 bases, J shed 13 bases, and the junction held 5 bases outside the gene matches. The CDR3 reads CASSLSGQGVLFF. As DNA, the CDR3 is TGTGCCAGCAGCTTATCGGGACAGGGAGTACTGTTTTTT.

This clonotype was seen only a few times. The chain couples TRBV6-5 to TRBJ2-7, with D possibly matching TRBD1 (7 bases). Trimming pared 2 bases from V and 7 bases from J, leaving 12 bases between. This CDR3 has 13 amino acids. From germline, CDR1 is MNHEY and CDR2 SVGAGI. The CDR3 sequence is CASSYNQGGEQYV. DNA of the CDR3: TGTGCCAGCAGTTACAATCAGGGGGGTGAGCAGTACGTC.